Listed below are T cell receptor beta chains from one sample, sequenced in a study of blood T cell repertoires in COVID-19. Assay used: immunoSEQ multiplex PCR; TCRdb lists only in-frame clones, some missing. The data contain 90,000 to 100,000 clones, 82% of them singletons. Sequencing was carried out using peripheral blood. The receptors stem from a man older than 75 with acute or convalescent COVID-19. Each CDR3 is given with its conserved first and last residue. A D gene is named only where the DNA matches it firmly. Clone size is given for some rows only: seen once, a few or many times, or a class if the clone is expanded.

D	J	size	V	DNA	CDR3
TRBD1	TRBJ2-1	NA	TRBV27	TGTGCCAGCAGTTCCCGGGACAGGGGCAATGAGCAGTTCTTC	CASSSRDRGNEQFF
NA	TRBJ1-1	once	TRBV19	TGTGCCAGTAGTATAAGGGGTGGGACTGAAGCTTTCTTT	CASSIRGGTEAFF
TRBD1	TRBJ1-4	NA	TRBV7-8	TGTGCCAGCAGCTTAAACCGGGACAGGGGTTTATTGGAAAAACTGTTTTTT	CASSLNRDRGLLEKLFF
NA	TRBJ2-2	few	TRBV12-3/TRBV12-4	TGTGCCAGCAGTGCAGGGGTCGGGGAGCTGTTTTTT	CASSAGVGELFF
NA	TRBJ1-5	NA	TRBV6-2/TRBV6-3	TGTGCCAGCAGTGTGACAGGCAACAATCAGCCCCAGCATTTT	CASSVTGNNQPQHF
NA	TRBJ2-3	NA	TRBV10-3	TGTGCCATCAGTGAGGCTAGACCTAACACAGATACGCAGTATTTT	CAISEARPNTDTQYF
NA	TRBJ1-6	NA	TRBV7-2	TGTGCCAGCAGCTTAGGTACTTTGTCGGATTCACCCCTCCACTTT	CASSLGTLSDSPLHF
NA	TRBJ1-1	NA	TRBV28	TGTGCCAGCAGTTTACCCGTAGTCGAACGTGCTGAAGCTTTCTTT	CASSLPVVERAEAFF
NA	TRBJ2-3	NA	TRBV27	TGTGCCAGCGGTGCACTCACGGGCACAGATACGCAGTATTTT	CASGALTGTDTQYF
TRBD1	TRBJ1-1	NA	TRBV6-2/TRBV6-3	TGTGCCAGCAGTCCCACAGGGGTTTGGACTGAAGCTTTCTTT	CASSPTGVWTEAFF
TRBD1	TRBJ2-7	NA	TRBV14	TGTGCCAGCAGTAGGAGGACAGGGGCGGCGGTGGGTCGGGAGCAGTACTTC	CASSRRTGAAVGREQYF
NA	TRBJ2-5	NA	TRBV24-1	TGTGCCACCAGTGACCCCGGGCAGGGATCCCAGTACTTC	CATSDPGQGSQYF
TRBD2	TRBJ2-7	NA	TRBV28	TGTGCCAGCAGTCCCGACGGTCGGGGACTAGGAGCTTTATACGGTAACGAGCAGTACTTC	CASSPDGRGLGALYGNEQYF
TRBD1	TRBJ1-2	few	TRBV7-2	TGTGCCAGCAGCGACGGGACAGGGGTATGGGGCTACACCTTC	CASSDGTGVWGYTF
NA	TRBJ2-2	NA	TRBV27	TGTGCCAGCAGTGGCCGACAGCCGGGCACCGGGGAGCTGTTTTTT	CASSGRQPGTGELFF
TRBD1	TRBJ2-7	NA	TRBV6-6	TGTGCCAGCAGTCGCCCAGGTCCAGGGGGTTTATACGAGCAGTACTTC	CASSRPGPGGLYEQYF
TRBD1	TRBJ2-7	NA	TRBV19	TGTGCCAGTAGAGGACAGGGGCAGACCTACGAGCAGTACTTC	CASRGQGQTYEQYF
TRBD2	TRBJ2-1	few	TRBV6-6	TGTGCCAATTCCGGGACTAGCGGGAGCTCCTACAATGAGCAGTTCTTC	CANSGTSGSSYNEQFF
TRBD1	TRBJ2-7	few	TRBV4-1	TGCGCCAGCAGCCAGGGACAGGGAGGAACCTACGAGCAGTACTTC	CASSQGQGGTYEQYF
TRBD2	TRBJ2-1	NA	TRBV11-2	TGTGCCAGCAGCTTAGTAGCGGGAGGTGGACAGGGTGAGCAGTTCTTC	CASSLVAGGGQGEQFF
NA	TRBJ2-1	NA	TRBV12-5	TGTGCTAGTGGTTTGGGGGACTGGACGAACAATGAGCAGTTCTTC	CASGLGDWTNNEQFF
NA	TRBJ2-3	NA	TRBV4-1	TGCGCCAGCAGCCAAGATAGGCTGGGCGGCACAGATACGCAGTATTTT	CASSQDRLGGTDTQYF
TRBD2	TRBJ2-4	once	TRBV29-1	TGCAGCGTGCTAACTAGCGGGAGGACTCCCTTAGCCAAAAACATTCAGTACTTC	CSVLTSGRTPLAKNIQYF
NA	TRBJ2-1	NA	TRBV27	TGTGCCAGCAGTTTAGGTGGGGGCCGTTACAATGAGCAGTTCTTC	CASSLGGGRYNEQFF
NA	TRBJ1-5	NA	TRBV7-9	TGTGCCAGCAGCCGTACAGGGTTAAATCAGCCCCAGCATTTT	CASSRTGLNQPQHF
NA	TRBJ2-5	NA	TRBV11-3	TGTGCCAGCAGCTTCGGGCAGGGCGCTAAAGAGACCCAGTACTTC	CASSFGQGAKETQYF
NA	TRBJ1-5	NA	TRBV7-2	TGTGCCAGCAGCTCCCCGGGGGAGCATCAGCCCCAGCATTTT	CASSSPGEHQPQHF
TRBD1	TRBJ1-1	NA	TRBV6-5	TGTGCCAGCAGTACAGGGACAGGGGGCCGCACTGAAGCTTTCTTT	CASSTGTGGRTEAFF
NA	TRBJ1-1	NA	TRBV30	TGTGCCTGGAGTGTACAAAAAGGGAGGAACACTGAAGCTTTCTTT	CAWSVQKGRNTEAFF
TRBD1	TRBJ1-6	few	TRBV30	TGTGCCTGGAGTGAACAGGGGAATTCACCCCTCCACTTT	CAWSEQGNSPLHF
TRBD1	TRBJ2-5	NA	TRBV19	TGTGCCAGTAGTAAGTGGACAGGGGGCAGGGAGACCCAGTACTTC	CASSKWTGGRETQYF
NA	TRBJ1-2	few	TRBV7-8	TGTGCCAGCAGCCCTACTTCCACAGTTAACTATGGCTACACCTTC	CASSPTSTVNYGYTF
TRBD1	TRBJ1-1	NA	TRBV6-2/TRBV6-3	TGTGCCAGCAGTTTGGGGACAGTTTGGGGAGCTTTCTTT	CASSLGTVWGAFF
NA	TRBJ1-3	few	TRBV5-5	TGTGCCAGCAGCTTGGCCCCTGACATCTTCTCTGGAAACACCATATATTTT	CASSLAPDIFSGNTIYF
NA	TRBJ1-1	NA	TRBV5-1	TGCGCCAGCAGCTTGGACGGGAACGGGGGCACTGAAGCTTTCTTT	CASSLDGNGGTEAFF
NA	TRBJ1-2	NA	TRBV19	TGTGCCAGTAGTCCCCATGAGTATGGCTACACCTTC	CASSPHEYGYTF
NA	TRBJ1-4	NA	TRBV18	TGTGCCAGCTCTCTCAAGACGGACTCAAATGAAAAACTGTTTTTT	CASSLKTDSNEKLFF
NA	TRBJ2-5	NA	TRBV4-3	TGCGCCAGCAGCCGGGACACCCAAGAGACCCAGTACTTC	CASSRDTQETQYF
TRBD2	TRBJ2-3	NA	TRBV10-2	TGCGCCACCTCTAGCGGGGCCCATAGCACAGATACGCAGTATTTT	CATSSGAHSTDTQYF
NA	TRBJ1-6	NA	TRBV19	TGTGCCAGTACCTCCAACCCAGGGATTTCACCCCTCCACTTT	CASTSNPGISPLHF
TRBD2	TRBJ2-1	NA	TRBV5-1	TGCGCCAGCAGCTTGGAGGGAGGAGGTAGCGGGAGACGTCTTGAGCAGTTCTTC	CASSLEGGGSGRRLEQFF
NA	TRBJ1-2	NA	TRBV13	TGTGCCAGCAGCTTCCCCGGGGGTCTAGGAGGCTACACCTTC	CASSFPGGLGGYTF
NA	TRBJ2-4	NA	TRBV6-2/TRBV6-3	TGTGCCAGCAGCCCGGAGGCTCCGAAAAACATTCAGTACTTC	CASSPEAPKNIQYF
TRBD1	TRBJ1-1	once	TRBV5-1	TGCGCCAGCAGCCAGGGGGCGAGTACTGAAGCTTTCTTT	CASSQGASTEAFF
TRBD2	TRBJ2-5	once	TRBV4-3	TGCGCCAGCAGCCGGACTAGCGGGGGCGAGGAGACCCAGTACTTC	CASSRTSGGEETQYF